The clone carrying this T cell receptor (beta chain) was seen a few times. The sample belongs to a study of T cells after yellow fever vaccination. One entry per CDR3 protein, called by TCRdb with MiXCR from the 5' RACE reads. This sample yields 250,000 to 300,000 distinct CDR3 sequences, of which 8.7% are seen a single time; 3% to 4% belongs to the top ten. The length of the CDR3 is 13 residues. From germline, CDR1 is MNHNS and CDR2 SASEGT. V was trimmed by 6 bases and J by 4 bases, leaving 12 bases between them. The V gene is TRBV6-1, the J gene TRBJ2-5; D is possibly TRBD2 (6 bases). Sequenced material: CD4+ T cells sorted from PBMCs, taken 5 days after the yellow fever booster vaccination. This receptor was obtained from a man aged 18 to 29 who received the YFV17D yellow fever vaccine. The CDR3 DNA reads as TGTGCCAGCAGGGGGTTGGGGGGAGAGACCCAGTACTTC. Translating it yields CASRGLGGETQYF.